This T cell receptor (beta chain) was documented in a study of blood T cell repertoires in COVID-19. Clones were read by immunoSEQ multiplex PCR, and TCRdb kept only the in-frame ones, dropping some. The sample carries under 200,000 clones, 70% to 90% recorded once. Between the trimmed V and J ends, which lost 3 bases and 2 bases, there was a span of 8 bases. In germline, CDR1 is SGHAT, CDR2 FQNNGV. The CDR3 is 13 amino acids. Sequencing was done on a sample of PBMCs or T cells enriched from blood (not recorded which). This clonotype was obtained from a woman aged 18-29 years who had recovered from COVID-19. J is TRBJ2-7 and V is TRBV11-2; D remains ambiguous. CDR3 in DNA: TGTGCCAGCAGCTTGGGCTCCGCCTACGAGCAGTACTTC. Its protein is CASSLGSAYEQYF.